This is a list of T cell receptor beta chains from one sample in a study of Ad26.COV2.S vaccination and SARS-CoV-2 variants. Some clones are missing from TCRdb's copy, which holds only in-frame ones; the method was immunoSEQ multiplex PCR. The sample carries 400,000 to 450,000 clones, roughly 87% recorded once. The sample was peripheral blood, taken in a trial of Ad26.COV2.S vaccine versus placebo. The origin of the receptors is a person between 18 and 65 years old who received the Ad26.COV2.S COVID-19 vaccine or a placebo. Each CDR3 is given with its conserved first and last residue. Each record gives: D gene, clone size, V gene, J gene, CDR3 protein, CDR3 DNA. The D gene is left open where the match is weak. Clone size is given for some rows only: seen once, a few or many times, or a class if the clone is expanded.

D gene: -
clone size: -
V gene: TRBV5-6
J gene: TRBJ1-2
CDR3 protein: CASSLFQGTSLGYTF
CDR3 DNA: TGTGCCAGCAGCTTATTCCAGGGAACCTCGCTTGGCTACACCTTC

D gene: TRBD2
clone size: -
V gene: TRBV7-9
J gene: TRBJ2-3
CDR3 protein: CASSLAAGVGTDTQYF
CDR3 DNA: TGTGCCAGCAGCTTAGCGGCGGGAGTTGGCACAGATACGCAGTATTTT

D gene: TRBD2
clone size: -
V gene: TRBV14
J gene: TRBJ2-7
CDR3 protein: CASSQDWTSGTNYEQYF
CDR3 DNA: TGTGCCAGCAGCCAAGACTGGACTAGCGGAACTAATTACGAGCAGTACTTC

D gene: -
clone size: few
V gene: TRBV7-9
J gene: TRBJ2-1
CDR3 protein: CASSLEYEQFF
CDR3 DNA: TGTGCCAGCAGCCTCGAATATGAGCAGTTCTTC

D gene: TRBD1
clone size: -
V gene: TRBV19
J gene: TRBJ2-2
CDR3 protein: CASSIRGSTGELFF
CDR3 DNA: TGTGCCAGTAGTATCAGGGGGTCCACCGGGGAGCTGTTTTTT

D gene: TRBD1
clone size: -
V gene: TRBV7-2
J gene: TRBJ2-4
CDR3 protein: CASSARQGGGNIQYF
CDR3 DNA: TGTGCCAGCAGCGCCCGACAGGGGGGAGGCAACATTCAGTACTTC

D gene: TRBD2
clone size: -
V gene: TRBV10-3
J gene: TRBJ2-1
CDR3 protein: CAISTSGSTYNEQFF
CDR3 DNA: TGTGCCATCAGTACTAGCGGGAGTACCTACAATGAGCAGTTCTTC

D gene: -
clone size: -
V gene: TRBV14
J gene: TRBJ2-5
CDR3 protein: CASSQEEFRDLETQYF
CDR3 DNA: TGTGCCAGCAGCCAAGAGGAGTTTAGGGACCTTGAGACCCAGTACTTC

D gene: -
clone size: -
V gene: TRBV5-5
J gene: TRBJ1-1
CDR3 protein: CASKIQTGHTEAFF
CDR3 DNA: TGTGCCAGCAAAATACAGACAGGTCACACTGAAGCTTTCTTT

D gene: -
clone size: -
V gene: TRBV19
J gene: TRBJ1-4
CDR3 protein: CATSFSSPNEKLFF
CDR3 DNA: TGTGCCACATCCTTCTCGAGTCCTAATGAAAAACTGTTTTTT

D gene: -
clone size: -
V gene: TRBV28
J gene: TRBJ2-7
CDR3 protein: CASSLFRRSYEQYF
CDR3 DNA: TGTGCCAGCAGTTTATTCCGACGGAGCTACGAGCAGTACTTC

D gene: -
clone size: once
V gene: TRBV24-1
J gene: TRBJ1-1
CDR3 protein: CATSDGHGDEAFF
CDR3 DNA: TGTGCCACCAGTGACGGACACGGGGATGAAGCTTTCTTT

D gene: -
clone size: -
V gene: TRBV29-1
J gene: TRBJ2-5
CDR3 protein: CSVEGFRDGETQYF
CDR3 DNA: TGCAGCGTTGAAGGATTCCGGGATGGAGAGACCCAGTACTTC

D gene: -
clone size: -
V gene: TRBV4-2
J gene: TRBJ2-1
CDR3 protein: CASSQRWEDSYNEQFF
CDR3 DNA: TGTGCCAGCAGCCAGAGGTGGGAGGACTCCTACAATGAGCAGTTCTTC

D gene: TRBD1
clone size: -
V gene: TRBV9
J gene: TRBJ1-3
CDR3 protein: CASSLRTGANSGNTIYF
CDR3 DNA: TGTGCCAGCAGCTTACGGACAGGGGCCAACTCTGGAAACACCATATATTTT

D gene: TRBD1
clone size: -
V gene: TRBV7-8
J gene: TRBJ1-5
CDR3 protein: CASSPRDRGFSNQPQHF
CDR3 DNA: TGTGCCAGCAGCCCCCGGGACAGGGGGTTTAGCAATCAGCCCCAGCATTTT

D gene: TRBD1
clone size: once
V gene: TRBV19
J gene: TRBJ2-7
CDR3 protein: CASTEGQGPYEQYF
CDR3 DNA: TGTGCCAGTACGGAGGGACAGGGGCCCTACGAGCAGTACTTC

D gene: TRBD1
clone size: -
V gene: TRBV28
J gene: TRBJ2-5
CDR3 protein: CASSRQGTAETQYF
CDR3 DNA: TGTGCCAGCAGCCGGCAGGGGACAGCAGAGACCCAGTACTTC

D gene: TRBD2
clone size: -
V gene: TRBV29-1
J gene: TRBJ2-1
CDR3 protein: CSGQTSGKSYNEQFF
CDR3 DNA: TGCAGCGGTCAAACTAGCGGGAAGTCCTACAATGAGCAGTTCTTC

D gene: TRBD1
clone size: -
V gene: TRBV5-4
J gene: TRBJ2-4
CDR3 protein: CASSFRQGANIQYF
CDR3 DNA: TGTGCCAGCAGCTTCCGCCAGGGGGCAAACATTCAGTACTTC

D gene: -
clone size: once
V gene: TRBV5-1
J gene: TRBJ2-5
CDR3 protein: CASSDRTLGVETQYF
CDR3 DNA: TGCGCCAGCAGCGACAGGACACTGGGTGTAGAGACCCAGTACTTC

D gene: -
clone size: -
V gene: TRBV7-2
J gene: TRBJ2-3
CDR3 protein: CASSLRRTDTQYF
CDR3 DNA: TGTGCCAGCAGCTTAAGGCGAACAGATACGCAGTATTTT

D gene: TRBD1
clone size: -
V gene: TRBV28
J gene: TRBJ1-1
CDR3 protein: CASSPRTGGLPGTEAFF
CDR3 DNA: TGTGCCAGCAGTCCTCGGACAGGGGGCCTCCCGGGTACTGAAGCTTTCTTT

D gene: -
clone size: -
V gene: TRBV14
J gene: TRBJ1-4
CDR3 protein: CASSQGRHEKLFF
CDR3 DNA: TGTGCCAGCAGCCAAGGTCGACATGAAAAACTGTTTTTT

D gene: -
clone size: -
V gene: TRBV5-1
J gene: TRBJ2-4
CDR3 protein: CASSQPGLAKNIQYF
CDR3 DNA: TGCGCCAGCAGCCAGCCAGGTCTAGCCAAAAACATTCAGTACTTC

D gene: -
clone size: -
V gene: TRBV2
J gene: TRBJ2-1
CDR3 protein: CASSDWGKGNEQFF
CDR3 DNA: TGTGCCAGCAGTGATTGGGGGAAGGGGAATGAGCAGTTCTTC